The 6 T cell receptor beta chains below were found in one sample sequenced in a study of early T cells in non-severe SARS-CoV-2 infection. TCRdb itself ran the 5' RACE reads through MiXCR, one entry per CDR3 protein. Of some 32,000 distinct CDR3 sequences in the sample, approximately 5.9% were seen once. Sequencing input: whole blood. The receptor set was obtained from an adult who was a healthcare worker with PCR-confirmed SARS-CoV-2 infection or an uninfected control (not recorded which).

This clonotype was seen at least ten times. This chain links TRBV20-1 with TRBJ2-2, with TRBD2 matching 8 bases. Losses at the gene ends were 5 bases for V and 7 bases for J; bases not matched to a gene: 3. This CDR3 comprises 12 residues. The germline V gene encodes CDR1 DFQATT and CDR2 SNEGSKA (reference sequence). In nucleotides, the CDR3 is TGCAGTGCTCAACTAGCGGACGGGGAGCTGTTTTTT. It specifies CSAQLADGELFF.

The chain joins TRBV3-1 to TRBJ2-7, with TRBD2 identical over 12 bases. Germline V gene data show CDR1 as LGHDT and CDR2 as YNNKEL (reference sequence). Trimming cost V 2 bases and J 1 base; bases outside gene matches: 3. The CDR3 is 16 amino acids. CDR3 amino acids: CASSQWTSGISYEQYF. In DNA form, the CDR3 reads TGTGCCAGCAGCCAATGGACTAGCGGGATTTCCTACGAGCAGTACTTC.

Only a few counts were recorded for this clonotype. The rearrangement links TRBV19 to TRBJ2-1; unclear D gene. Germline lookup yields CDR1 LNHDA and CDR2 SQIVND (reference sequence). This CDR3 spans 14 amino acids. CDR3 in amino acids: CFPPSVRGNNEQFF. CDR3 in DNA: TGTTTCCCCCCCTCGGTTAGAGGTAACAATGAGCAGTTCTTC.

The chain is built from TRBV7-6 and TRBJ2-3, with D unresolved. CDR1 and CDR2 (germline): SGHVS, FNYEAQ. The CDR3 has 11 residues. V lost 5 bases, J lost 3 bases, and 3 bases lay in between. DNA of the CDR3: TGTGCCAGCAGCCAGACAGATACGCAGTATTTT. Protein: CASSQTDTQYF.

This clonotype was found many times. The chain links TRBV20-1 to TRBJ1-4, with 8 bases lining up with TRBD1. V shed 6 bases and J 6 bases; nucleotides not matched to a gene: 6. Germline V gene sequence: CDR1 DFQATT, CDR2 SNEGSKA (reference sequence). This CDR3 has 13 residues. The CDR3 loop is CSAPGQGDEKLFF. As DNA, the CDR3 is TGCAGTGCACCCGGACAGGGAGATGAAAAACTGTTTTTT.

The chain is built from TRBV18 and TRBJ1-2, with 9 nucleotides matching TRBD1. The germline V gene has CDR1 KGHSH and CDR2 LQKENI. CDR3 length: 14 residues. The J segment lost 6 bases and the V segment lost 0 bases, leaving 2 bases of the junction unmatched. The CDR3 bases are TGTGCCAGCTCACCACCGGGACAGGGCCATGGCTACACCTTC. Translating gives CASSPPGQGHGYTF.